What follows are 14 T cell receptor beta chains derived from one specimen sequenced in a study of vaccination and CD4 T cells after COVID-19. Sequence data for DNA of cultured CD4+ T cells were generated by the Oncomine TCR Beta short-read assay. Via MiXCR, TCRdb re-called the PCR reads, giving one row per CDR3 protein. This sample has over 25,000 distinct CDR3 sequences, with roughly 60% found just once. These receptors' targets are unknown. Treatment meaning: approximately nine-day PBMC culture with coronavirus spike peptide pools or control peptides (ViraFEST assay). The specimen comprised CD4+ T cells from blood, cultured in vitro, sampled after SARS-CoV-2 vaccination. The source is a human donor who received a COVID-19 vaccine.

This clonotype was seen a handful of times. The chain employs TRBV7-9 and TRBJ1-1, with D perhaps TRBD1 (5 bases). This CDR3 spans 13 amino acids. Germline V CDR1 and CDR2: SEHNR, FQNEAQ (reference sequence). V lost 1 base and J 5 bases, leaving 8 bases between the germline ends. Here the CDR3 reads CASSLGGGTEAFF. The CDR3 nucleotides read TGTGCCAGCAGCTTAGGGGGGGGGACTGAAGCTTTCTTT. Full variable domain (outside the CDR3, taken from reference TRBV7-9 and TRBJ1-1): DTGVSQNPRHKITKRGQNVTFRCDPISEHNRLYWYRQTLGQGPEFLTYFQNEAQLEKSRLLSDRFSAERPKGSFSTLEIQRTEQGDSAMYLCASSLGGGTEAFFGQGTRLTVV.

This clonotype was observed a handful of times. The chain joins TRBV10-3 to TRBJ2-5; the match to TRBD2 covers 8 bases. Germline V gene lookup returns CDR1 ENHRY and CDR2 SYGVKD. This CDR3 has 14 amino acids. Trimming cost V 4 bases and J 4 bases; bases outside gene matches: 5. Here the CDR3 DNA reads TGTGCCATCAGTGTCGGGAGGGTTGGAGAGACCCAGTACTTC. It translates to CAISVGRVGETQYF.

The chain employs TRBV7-6 and TRBJ2-7; 9 nucleotides agree with TRBD1. CDR3 size: 13 residues. Germline assignment: CDR1 SGHVS and CDR2 FNYEAQ. V shed 3 bases and J 6 bases; nucleotides not matched to a gene: 3. CDR3 amino acids: CASSFAQGAEQYF. The CDR3 coding sequence is TGTGCCAGCAGCTTTGCACAGGGGGCCGAGCAGTACTTC.

Worth noting for this clonotype: A read error may produce the germline difference seen at one junction end. The J gene is TRBJ2-5, the V gene TRBV7-4; unclear D gene. The CDR3 runs to 18 residues. Germline lookup yields CDR1 SGHVT and CDR2 SQSDAQ. This chain's CDR3 is CASSFDWGITADQGTQYF. CDR3 in DNA: TGTGCCAGCAGCTTTGACTGGGGAATTACGGCGGATCAAGGGACCCAGTACTTC.

This clonotype was counted between two and nine times. The CDR3 loop is CASSEFGRGLDYGYTF. CDR3 sequence (DNA): TGTGCCAGCAGTGAATTTGGCAGGGGGTTGGACTATGGCTACACCTTC. The gene calls are TRBV2 and TRBJ1-2; 7 bases are shared with TRBD1. In germline, CDR1 is SNHLY, CDR2 FYNNEI. The CDR3 is made up of 16 amino acids. The J segment lost 3 bases and the V segment lost 2 bases, leaving 9 bases of the junction unmatched.

This chain joins TRBV5-1 and TRBJ2-2, with D possibly TRBD1 on 6 matching bases. Germline V gives CDR1 SGHRS, CDR2 YFSETQ. V was clipped by 4 bases and J by 2 bases, with 15 bases between them. The CDR3 consists of 16 residues. CDR3 DNA sequence: TGCGCCAGCAGCAAAACCGGGACACAAAACACCGGGGAGCTGTTTTTT. It yields the protein CASSKTGTQNTGELFF.

This rearrangement joins TRBV19 to TRBJ1-4; 8 positions match TRBD1. From germline, CDR1 is LNHDA and CDR2 SQIVND (reference sequence). This CDR3 is built from 16 residues. With 8 bases clipped from V and 6 bases from J, the junction kept 14 bases outside the gene matches. CDR3 in DNA: TGTGCCAGTGCTCGAGGGACAGGTAGCTCGGATGAAAAACTGTTTTTT. Its protein is CASARGTGSSDEKLFF.

This clonotype was observed a single time. The chain couples TRBV7-2 to TRBJ2-3, with 12 bases aligning to TRBD2. V lost 2 bases to trimming and J lost 4 bases; unmatched junction nucleotides: 1. The CDR3 is 15 residues long. Per germline, CDR1 SGHTA and CDR2 FQGNSA. The CDR3 sequence is CASSLLAGGADTQYF. In nucleotides, the CDR3 is TGTGCCAGCAGCTTACTAGCGGGGGGGGCAGATACGCAGTATTTT.

This clonotype was recorded a few times. The gene calls are TRBV20-1 and TRBJ2-7; no firm D call. The CDR3 loop spans 11 amino acids. Trimming stripped 5 bases from V and 5 bases from J, with 10 bases between. Germline CDR1 is DFQATT and CDR2 is SNEGSKA (reference sequence). The CDR3 reads CSAPRSDEQYF. In DNA form, the CDR3 reads TGCAGTGCTCCCCGGTCAGACGAGCAGTACTTC.

The chain joins TRBV7-2 to TRBJ2-1; D perhaps matches TRBD2 (6 bases). V dropped 5 bases and J dropped 9 bases, with 11 bases sitting between them. The CDR3 has 12 amino acids. Germline V gene sequence: CDR1 SGHTA, CDR2 FQGNSA. In nucleotides, the CDR3 is TGTGCCAGCAGCCTCGTGACTAGTGAGCAGTTCTTC. Its protein product is CASSLVTSEQFF. Using reference TRBV7-2 and TRBJ2-1 for the parts outside the CDR3, the full variable domain is GAGVSQSPSNKVTEKGKDVELRCDPISGHTALYWYRQSLGQGLEFLIYFQGNSAPDKSGLPSDRFSAERTGGSVSTLTIQRTQQEDSAVYLCASSLVTSEQFFGPGTRLTVL.

A few counts support this clonotype. The chain combines TRBV27 with TRBJ1-6, with 9 bases fitting TRBD1. With 3 bases clipped from V and 5 bases from J, the junction kept 5 bases outside the gene matches. The length of the CDR3 is 16 residues. Germline assignment: CDR1 MNHEY and CDR2 SMNVEV (reference sequence). CDR3 residues: CASSFGGQGHNSPLHF. DNA for the CDR3: TGTGCCAGCAGTTTTGGGGGACAGGGCCATAATTCACCCCTCCACTTT.

This clonotype was detected only a few times. The genes are TRBV2 and TRBJ1-6; D is possibly TRBD1 (5 bases). CDR3 length: 15 residues. Germline lookup yields CDR1 SNHLY and CDR2 FYNNEI. V was trimmed by 4 bases and J by 4 bases, leaving 11 bases between them. The CDR3 spells CASSGRQRYNSPLHF. The CDR3 DNA follows: TGTGCCAGCAGTGGTCGACAGAGATATAATTCACCCCTCCACTTT.

V is TRBV20-1 and J is TRBJ2-1, with TRBD2 matching 10 bases. The CDR3 has 14 amino acids. Looked up from germline, CDR1 is DFQATT and CDR2 is SNEGSKA (reference sequence). Germline trimming cut 4 bases from V and 5 bases from J; bases unmatched to any gene: 5. DNA of the CDR3: TGCAGTGCTATCAGCGGGGGGGTCGACAATGAGCAGTTCTTC. Encoded protein: CSAISGGVDNEQFF.

This clonotype was seen a handful of times. The V call is TRBV6-1, the J call TRBJ1-2; 11 nucleotides match TRBD1. Germline CDR1 MNHNS, CDR2 SASEGT. The CDR3 is 16 residues long. V shed 6 bases, J shed 6 bases, and the junction held 12 bases outside the gene matches. The CDR3 region has the DNA TGTGCCAGCAGCAACGTACCGGGACAGGGGGAGGATGGCTACACCTTC. This sequence encodes CASSNVPGQGEDGYTF.